Below are 6 T cell receptor beta chains sequenced from a single sample in a study of read filtering for tumor transcriptome and immune sequencing. From approximately 400 ng of RNA, a library with molecular barcoded alpha/delta and beta/gamma adaptors was made. Each CDR3 protein is one row after TCRdb ran MiXCR on the reads. The data contain approximately 65,000 distinct CDR3 sequences, approximately 13% of them singletons. Sequencing was carried out using a population of CD138-negative cells sorted from bone marrow. These receptors all stem from a donor aged 40 or older with multiple myeloma.

This clonotype was seen at least ten times. The V call is TRBV2, the J call TRBJ1-2; unclear D gene. The germline V and J ends were trimmed by 7 bases and 4 bases, with 4 bases remaining between them. Germline CDR1 is SNHLY and CDR2 is FYNNEI. The CDR3 contains 10 residues. CDR3 protein: CASKIYGYTF. CDR3 sequence (DNA): TGTGCCAGCAAGATCTATGGCTACACCTTC. Looking up the rest from reference TRBV2 and TRBJ1-2 gives the full variable domain: EPEVTQTPSHQVTQMGQEVILRCVPISNHLYFYWYRQILGQKVEFLVSFYNNEISEKSEIFDDQFSVERPDGSNFTLKIRSTKLEDSAMYFCASKIYGYTFGSGTRLTVV.

This clonotype was recorded many times. The chain carries TRBV7-3 and TRBJ1-4; D is possibly TRBD1 (6 bases). CDR3 size: 13 residues. Germline loops: CDR1 SGHTA, CDR2 FQGTGA. V was trimmed by 5 bases and J by 8 bases, leaving 12 bases between them. Here the CDR3 reads CASSRDIGEKLFF. CDR3 nucleotide sequence: TGTGCCAGCAGCCGGGACATTGGCGAAAAACTGTTTTTT. The complete variable domain, with remaining parts taken from reference TRBV7-3 and TRBJ1-4, reads GAGVSQTPSNKVTEKGKYVELRCDPISGHTALYWYRQSLGQGPEFLIYFQGTGAADDSGLPNDRFFAVRPEGSVSTLKIQRTERGDSAVYLCASSRDIGEKLFFGSGTQLSVL.

This rearrangement joins TRBV6-2 or TRBV6-3 to TRBJ2-5; D is possibly TRBD1 (6 bases). The CDR3 runs 15 residues. V lost 0 bases to trimming and J lost 9 bases, with 17 bases between them. The germline gives CDR1 MNHEY, CDR2 SVGEGT. The CDR3: CASSYSDRRKGAQYF. CDR3 bases: TGTGCCAGCAGTTACTCCGACAGGCGAAAAGGGGCCCAGTACTTC.

This clonotype was observed a handful of times. The chain couples TRBV6-2 or TRBV6-3 to TRBJ2-7; 8 positions match TRBD1. V gave up 4 bases and J gave up 3 bases; unmatched junction bases: 8. In germline, CDR1 is MNHEY, CDR2 SVGEGT. This CDR3 comprises 15 residues. CDR3 in amino acids: CASSLETGAIYEQYF. The CDR3 region has the DNA TGTGCCAGCAGTTTGGAGACAGGGGCCATCTACGAGCAGTACTTC.

This clonotype has at least ten counts. The V call is TRBV30, the J call TRBJ2-1, with D unclear. V gave up 4 bases and J gave up 0 bases, with 10 bases separating them. This CDR3 spans 14 amino acids. Germline V gene sequence: CDR1 GTSNPN, CDR2 SVGIG (reference sequence). DNA for the CDR3: TGTGCCTGGACAATTGAGAGCTCCTACAATGAGCAGTTCTTC. It yields the protein CAWTIESSYNEQFF.

This clonotype was counted between two and nine times. The germline gene is not matched at one end of the junction; a read error may be the cause. This sequence joins TRBV20-1 and TRBJ1-5; D remains unclear. Germline CDR1 and CDR2: DFQATT and SNEGSKA (reference sequence). The CDR3 is 16 amino acids. This CDR3 is CSARAETVRSNQPQHF. The CDR3 region has the DNA TGCAGCGCTAGAGCTGAGACCGTACGTAGCAATCAGCCCCAGCATTTT.